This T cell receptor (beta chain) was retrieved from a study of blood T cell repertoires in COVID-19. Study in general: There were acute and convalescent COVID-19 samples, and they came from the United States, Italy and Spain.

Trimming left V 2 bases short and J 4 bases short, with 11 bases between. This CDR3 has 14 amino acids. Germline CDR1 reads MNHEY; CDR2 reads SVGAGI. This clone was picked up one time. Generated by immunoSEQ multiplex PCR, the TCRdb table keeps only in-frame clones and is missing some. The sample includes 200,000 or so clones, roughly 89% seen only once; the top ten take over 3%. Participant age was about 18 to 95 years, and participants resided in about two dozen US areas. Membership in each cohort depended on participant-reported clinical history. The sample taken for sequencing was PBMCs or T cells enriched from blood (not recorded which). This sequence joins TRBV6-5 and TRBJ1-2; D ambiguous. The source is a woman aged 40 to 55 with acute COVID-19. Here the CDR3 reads CASSYATESYGYTF. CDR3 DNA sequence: TGTGCCAGCAGTTACGCGACGGAGAGCTATGGCTACACCTTC.